What follows is one T cell receptor (beta chain) and its context. The antigen is unknown. This entry is derived from a study of cytomegalovirus exposure and HLA in healthy donors. Study outcomes and limitations: In all likelihood, a cluster of highly shared sequence variants was a sequencing artifact.

Use of 60 Vbeta and 13 Jbeta primers characterized the PCR. In the study's own analysis: A later analysis counted about 80 million unique TCR beta chains, some 12 million shared. Some clones are missing from TCRdb's copy, which holds only in-frame ones; the method was immunoSEQ multiplex PCR. V, J and clone size are taken as reported in that table, and D and trimming were inferred from the DNA itself. The sample contains 280,000 or so clones, around nine tenths of which appear only once. Material for sequencing was PBMCs. This receptor was taken from a woman aged 18 to 35 in good health and CMV-seronegative.

CDR3 DNA: TGTGCCAGCAGTCTACTGACAGGGGGCGAGCAGTACTTC. This encodes CASSLLTGGEQYF. The chain carries TRBV27 and TRBJ2-7; TRBD1 matches at 9 bases. V dropped 5 bases and J dropped 6; count of bases not matched to a gene: 5. The CDR3 length is 13 residues. The germline gives CDR1 MNHEY, CDR2 SMNVEV (reference sequence).